The 14 T cell receptor beta chains given below trace back to one sample, sequenced in a study of blood T cell repertoires in COVID-19. The data were produced by immunoSEQ multiplex PCR, yet TCRdb's version contains in-frame clones alone and is incomplete. The sample has 300,000 to 400,000 clones, approximately 90% seen once. Sequenced input: PBMCs or T cells enriched from blood (not recorded which). Receptor source: a man aged 18-30 years who had recovered from COVID-19.

The V gene is TRBV7-2, the J gene TRBJ1-1; 11 nucleotides align to TRBD1. Trimming took 5 bases from V and 10 from J; bases not matched to a gene: 6. The CDR3 totals 13 residues. Germline CDR1 reads SGHTA; CDR2 reads FQGNSA. The CDR3 DNA follows: TGTGCCAGCAGCGGACAGGGGGCATATAGAGCTTTCTTT. It encodes CASSGQGAYRAFF.

The CDR3 region is CASSVDSRYGYTF. The DNA of the CDR3 is TGTGCCAGCAGTGTTGACTCGAGGTATGGCTACACCTTC. The chain carries TRBV12-3 or TRBV12-4 and TRBJ1-2, with D uncertain. This CDR3 spans 13 amino acids. The V gene lost 5 bases and the J gene lost 5 bases, with 12 bases spanning the gap.

This clone was found once. V gene TRBV5-6 combines with J gene TRBJ1-5; D uncertain. With 4 bases removed from V and 5 bases from J, the gap between germline ends came to 7 bases. The germline V gene has CDR1 SGHDT and CDR2 YYEEEE. The CDR3 totals 12 residues. The CDR3 sequence is CASSRRDQPQHF. As DNA, the CDR3 is TGTGCCAGCAGCAGGAGGGATCAGCCCCAGCATTTT.

This clone was counted only a few times. The CDR3 sequence: CASSEQGAPEAFF. In DNA, the CDR3 is TGTGCCAGCAGCGAACAGGGGGCGCCTGAAGCTTTCTTT. The V gene is TRBV12-3 or TRBV12-4, the J gene TRBJ1-1; 9 positions match TRBD1. The CDR3 spans 13 residues. V dropped 6 bases and J dropped 6; count of bases not matched to a gene: 5.

The chain links TRBV28 to TRBJ2-7; TRBD1 is a possible D gene (5 bases). This CDR3 comprises 13 residues. V was shortened by 6 bases and J by 6 bases, with 15 bases between the two germline ends. Germline loops: CDR1 MDHEN, CDR2 SYDVKM. The CDR3 loop reads CASSPHTQGEQYF. CDR3 nucleotide sequence: TGTGCCAGCAGCCCCCATACGCAGGGCGAGCAGTACTTC.

The rearrangement joins TRBV12-3 or TRBV12-4 to TRBJ1-5; D remains ambiguous. This CDR3 has 13 residues. V lost 6 bases and J 2 bases, leaving 8 bases between the germline ends. CDR3 in DNA: TGTGCCAGCAGCCCCGTCGGCAATCAGCCCCAGCATTTT. Amino acids: CASSPVGNQPQHF.

The chain links TRBV5-1 to TRBJ1-2, with no clear D. Trimming took 4 bases from V and 2 from J, leaving 12 bases between them. Germline CDR1 SGHRS, CDR2 YFSETQ. The CDR3 covers 14 residues. In nucleotides, the CDR3 is TGCGCCAGCAGCCCCGATGGAGGGAACTATGGCTACACCTTC. Translated: CASSPDGGNYGYTF.

This rearrangement joins TRBV19 to TRBJ2-2; tentative D call: TRBD2 (5 bases). Trimming took 5 bases from V and 7 from J, leaving 17 bases between them. The CDR3 contains 15 residues. The germline CDR1 and CDR2 sequences are LNHDA and SQIVND (reference sequence). Here the CDR3 reads CASSQTGLALGELFF. In DNA form, the CDR3 reads TGTGCCAGTAGTCAAACCGGACTCGCGCTCGGGGAGCTGTTTTTT.

V usage is TRBV28 and J usage is TRBJ2-7, with unresolved D. Germline CDR1 is MDHEN and CDR2 is SYDVKM. This CDR3 contains 11 residues. Trimming left V 7 bases short and J 4 bases short, with 8 bases between. DNA of the CDR3: TGTGCCAGCACGGGTGGATACGAGCAGTACTTC. Protein product: CASTGGYEQYF.

The CDR3 sequence: CASSQDIRSEQYF. For the CDR3, the DNA is TGTGCCAGCAGCCAAGATATAAGGAGTGAGCAGTACTTC. The chain is built from TRBV3-1 (or the pseudogene TRBV3-2) and TRBJ2-7; no clear D gene. V lost 0 bases to trimming and J lost 7 bases, with 10 bases between them. The length of the CDR3 is 13 residues. The germline V gene has CDR1 LGHDT and CDR2 YNNKEL (reference sequence).

The V and J genes are TRBV3-1 (or the pseudogene TRBV3-2) and TRBJ1-1, with 9 bases identical to TRBD1. Per the germline V gene, CDR1 is LGHDT and CDR2 is YNNKEL (reference sequence). The trim removed 0 bases at V and 5 bases at J, leaving 4 bases unmatched. The CDR3 runs 15 residues. CDR3 sequence: CASSQEGQGGTEAFF. CDR3 sequence (DNA): TGTGCCAGCAGCCAAGAGGGACAGGGAGGTACTGAAGCTTTCTTT.

V and J are TRBV7-2 and TRBJ2-3; TRBD2 matches 9 bases. The CDR3 covers 15 residues. J gave up 2 bases and V 3 bases, and 3 bases lay outside the gene matches. From germline, CDR1 is SGHTA and CDR2 FQGNSA. The CDR3 spells CASSFSGSFTDTQYF. CDR3 nucleotide sequence: TGTGCCAGCAGCTTTAGCGGGAGTTTCACAGATACGCAGTATTTT.

V is TRBV5-5 and J is TRBJ2-7; D perhaps matches TRBD1 (5 bases). The CDR3 extends over 17 amino acids. V lost 0 bases and J 1 base, leaving 17 bases between the germline ends. The germline gives CDR1 SGHKS, CDR2 YYEKEE (reference sequence). The CDR3 loop reads CASSLAISPRVSYEQYF. The DNA for the CDR3 is TGTGCCAGCAGCTTGGCCATCAGCCCCAGGGTTTCCTACGAGCAGTACTTC.

The chain links TRBV9 to TRBJ2-1, with a possible D match to TRBD1 (6 bases). Trimming removed 4 bases from V and 12 bases from J, with 14 bases in between. The CDR3 loop spans 12 amino acids. Germline CDR1 and CDR2: SGDLS and YYNGEE. The CDR3 reads CASSYGDTRQFF. The CDR3 region has the DNA TGTGCCAGCAGCTACGGGGACACGAGGCAGTTCTTC.